This TCR beta chain came from a study of T-cell memory formation after mild COVID-19. Study results and limitations: The second-wave clones peaking on day 37 were not confirmed as SARS-CoV-2-specific. The pre-infection memory compartment contained some responding clones, suggesting cross-reactive memory joined.

The sample holds many counts of this clonotype. The antigen remains undetermined. The germline V gene has CDR1 SGHAT and CDR2 FQNNGV. Trimming pared 6 bases from V and 0 bases from J, leaving 17 bases between. The CDR3 extends over 17 amino acids. 5'RACE, which relied on constant-segment primers, yielded TCR alpha and TCR beta cDNA libraries carrying sample barcodes and UMIs. From the 5' RACE reads, TCRdb called clonotypes with MiXCR, one entry per CDR3 protein. The table lists 120,000 to 150,000 distinct CDR3 sequences, around 5.8% of them singletons. The sample was PBMCs or a T cell subset sorted from them (not recorded which). The TCR comes from an adult woman who had mild COVID-19 (a few samples of this study predate the infection). Cell type and time point are not known. V and J are TRBV11-2 and TRBJ2-2, with no clear D. CDR3 nucleotides: TGTGCCAGCAGATCGCAACGGCAGTTGACGAACACCGGGGAGCTGTTTTTT. This gives the protein CASRSQRQLTNTGELFF.